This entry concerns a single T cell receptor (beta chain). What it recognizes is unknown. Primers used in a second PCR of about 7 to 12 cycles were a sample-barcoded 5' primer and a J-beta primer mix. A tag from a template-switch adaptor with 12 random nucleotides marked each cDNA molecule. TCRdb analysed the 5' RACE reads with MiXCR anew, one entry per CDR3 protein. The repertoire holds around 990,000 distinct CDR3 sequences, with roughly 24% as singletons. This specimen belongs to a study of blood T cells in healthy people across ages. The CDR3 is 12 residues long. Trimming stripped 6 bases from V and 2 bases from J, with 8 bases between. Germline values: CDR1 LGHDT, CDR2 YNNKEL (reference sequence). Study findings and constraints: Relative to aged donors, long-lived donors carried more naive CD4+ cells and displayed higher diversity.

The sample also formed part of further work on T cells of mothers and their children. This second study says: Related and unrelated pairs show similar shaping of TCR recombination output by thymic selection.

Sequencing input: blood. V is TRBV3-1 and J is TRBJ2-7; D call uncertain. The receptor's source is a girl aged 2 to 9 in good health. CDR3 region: CASSRIPYEQYF. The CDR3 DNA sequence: TGTGCCAGCAGTCGCATCCCCTACGAGCAGTACTTC.